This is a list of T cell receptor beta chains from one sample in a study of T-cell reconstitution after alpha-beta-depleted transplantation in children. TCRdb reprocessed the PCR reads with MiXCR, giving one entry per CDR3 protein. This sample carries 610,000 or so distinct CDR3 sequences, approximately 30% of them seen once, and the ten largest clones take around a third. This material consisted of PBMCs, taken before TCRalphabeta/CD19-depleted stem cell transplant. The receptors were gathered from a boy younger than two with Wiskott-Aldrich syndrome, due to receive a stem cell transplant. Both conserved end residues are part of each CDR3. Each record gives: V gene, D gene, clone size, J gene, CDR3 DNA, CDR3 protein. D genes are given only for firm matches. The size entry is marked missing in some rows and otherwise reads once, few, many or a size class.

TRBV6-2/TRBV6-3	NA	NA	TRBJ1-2	TGTGCCAGCAGTCCCCCGAACAGGGAGGATAGCTATGGCTACACCTTC	CASSPPNREDSYGYTF
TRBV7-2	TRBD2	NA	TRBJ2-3	TGTGCCAGCAGTCCTAGCGGGAGGTTAAGCACAGATACGCAGTATTTT	CASSPSGRLSTDTQYF
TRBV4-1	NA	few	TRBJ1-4	TGCGCCAGCAGCCAGAGACCGGGTATTCTGTTTTTT	CASSQRPGILFF
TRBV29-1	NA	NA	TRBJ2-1	TGCAGCGTGGGGTACAATGAGCAGTTCTTC	CSVGYNEQFF
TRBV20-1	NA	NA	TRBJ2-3	TGCAGTGCTAGAGATGGGGGGTTAGGAGATACGCAGTATTTT	CSARDGGLGDTQYF
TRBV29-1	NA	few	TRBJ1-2	TGCAGCGTCCGGGAGAACTATGGCTACACCTTC	CSVRENYGYTF
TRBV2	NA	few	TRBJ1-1	TGTGCCAGCAGCGTTACAGGGTCCCCTGAAGCTTTCTTT	CASSVTGSPEAFF
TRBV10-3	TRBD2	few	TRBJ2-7	TGTGCCACCAGACTAGCGGGAGGGGGGGGCTCCTACGAGCAGTACTTC	CATRLAGGGGSYEQYF
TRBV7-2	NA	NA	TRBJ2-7	TGTGCCAGCAGCTTAGCAGGCCTATTAATCGCCGGGGGCGAGCAGTACTTC	CASSLAGLLIAGGEQYF
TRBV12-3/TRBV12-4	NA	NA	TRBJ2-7	TGTGCCAGCAGTTTAGGAGTCTCGGGGACAAGGTACTACGAGCAGTACTTC	CASSLGVSGTRYYEQYF
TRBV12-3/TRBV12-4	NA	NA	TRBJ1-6	TGTGCCAGCAGTCTCGTTTCAGGGGCGTTAAATTCACCCCTCCACTTT	CASSLVSGALNSPLHF
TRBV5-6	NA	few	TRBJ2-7	TGTGCCAGCAGCTTTCGTCAGCCCTACGAGCAGTACTTC	CASSFRQPYEQYF
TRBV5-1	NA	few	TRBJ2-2	TGCGCCAGCAGCGATCTCCCCACCGGGGAGCTGTTTTTT	CASSDLPTGELFF
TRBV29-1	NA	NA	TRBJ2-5	TGCAGCGTTGTGGGAATTCAGGAGACCCAGTACTTC	CSVVGIQETQYF
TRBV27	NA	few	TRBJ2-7	TGTGCCAGCAGTTTGGTTCGTGGAGCAGGGACCTACGAGCAGTACTTC	CASSLVRGAGTYEQYF
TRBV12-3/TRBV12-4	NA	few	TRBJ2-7	TGTGCCAGCAGTTTTTACGGCTTGGACGAGCAGTACTTC	CASSFYGLDEQYF
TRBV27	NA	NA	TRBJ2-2	TGTGCCAGCAGTAAGGGCTCCAACACCGGGGAGCTGTTTTTT	CASSKGSNTGELFF
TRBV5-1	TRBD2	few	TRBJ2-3	TGCGCCAGCAGCTCCGGACTAGCGTCAACAGATACGCAGTATTTT	CASSSGLASTDTQYF
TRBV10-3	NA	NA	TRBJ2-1	TGTGCCATCAGCTCCCCGACGGAAAGCTCCTACAATGAGCAGTTCTTC	CAISSPTESSYNEQFF
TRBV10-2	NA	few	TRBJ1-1	TGCGCCACCACAAGGAACACTGAAGCTTTCTTT	CATTRNTEAFF
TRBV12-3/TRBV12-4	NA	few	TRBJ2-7	TGTGCCAGCAGTTTATTTTTGACAACGTACGAGCAGTACTTC	CASSLFLTTYEQYF
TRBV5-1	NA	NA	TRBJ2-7	TGCGCCAGCTCGCAGCAGGGGATTGACTACGAGCAGTACTTC	CASSQQGIDYEQYF
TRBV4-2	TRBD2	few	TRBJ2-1	TGTGCCAGCATGCCAGGGACTAGCAGCAATGAGCAGTTCTTC	CASMPGTSSNEQFF
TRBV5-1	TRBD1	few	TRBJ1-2	TGCGCCAGCAGTATGGGACAGGGCTATGGCTACACCTTC	CASSMGQGYGYTF